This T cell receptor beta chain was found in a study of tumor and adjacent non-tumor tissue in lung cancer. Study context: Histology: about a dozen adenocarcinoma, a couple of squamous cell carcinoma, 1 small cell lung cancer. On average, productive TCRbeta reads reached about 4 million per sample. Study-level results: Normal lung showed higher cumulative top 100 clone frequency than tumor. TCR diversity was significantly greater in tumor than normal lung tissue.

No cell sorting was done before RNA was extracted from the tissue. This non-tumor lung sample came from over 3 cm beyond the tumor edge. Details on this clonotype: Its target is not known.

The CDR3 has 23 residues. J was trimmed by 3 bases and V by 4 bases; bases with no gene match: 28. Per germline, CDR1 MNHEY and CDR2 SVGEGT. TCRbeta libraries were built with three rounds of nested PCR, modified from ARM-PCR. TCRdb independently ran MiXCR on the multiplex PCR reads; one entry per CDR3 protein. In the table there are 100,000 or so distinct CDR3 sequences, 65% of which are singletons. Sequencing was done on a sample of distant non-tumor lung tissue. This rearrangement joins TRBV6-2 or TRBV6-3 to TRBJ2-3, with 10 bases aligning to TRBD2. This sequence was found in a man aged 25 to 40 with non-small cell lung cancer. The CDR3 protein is CASSSTGDLAGDEAPRTTDTQYF. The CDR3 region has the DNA TGTGCCAGCAGTTCTACAGGGGACCTAGCGGGAGATGAGGCCCCACGTACAACAGATACGCAGTATTTT.